This TCR beta chain was documented in a study of neurological immune-mediated disorders. Background on the study: Among the 34 patients with multiple sclerosis, about 31 were relapsing-remitting, while 3 were secondary progressive.

This clonotype has a count of ten or more. Unsorted libraries were derived from 2 million PBMCs stored at -80 C. 5'RACE with 10-nucleotide random UMIs produced the cDNA. The yield of each sequencing run was over 160 million TCR-beta sequences from 15-18 subjects. One entry per CDR3 protein, called by TCRdb with MiXCR from the 5' RACE reads. The repertoire has 45,000 to 50,000 distinct CDR3 sequences, roughly 3% of them found once; the top ten carry roughly 15%. The CDR3 spans 15 residues. The V end was cut by 10 bases, the J end by 2 bases, with 15 bases between. Germline-derived CDR1 and CDR2 are MNHNS and SASEGT.

The receptor comes from a woman between 50 and 59 years old with multiple sclerosis. J is TRBJ2-6 and V is TRBV6-1, with D perhaps TRBD1 (5 bases). The sequencing input was PBMCs. Here the CDR3 reads CATSSQGAGANVLTF. Here the CDR3 DNA reads TGTGCCACCTCAAGCCAGGGCGCTGGGGCCAACGTCCTGACTTTC.